The 11 T cell receptor beta chains in this list originate from one sample, sequenced in a study of technical replicates of blood from a few donors. The protocol was immunoSEQ multiplex PCR, while the TCRdb copy is restricted to in-frame clones and leaves out a portion. The sample contains about 97,000 clones, nearly 96% of which appear only once. The specimen sequenced was T cells isolated from PBMCs. The receptors here all came from a human donor in good health.

This clone was picked up a small number of times. The V call is TRBV5-1, the J call TRBJ1-3; possibly TRBD1 for D (6 bases). V gave up 5 bases and J gave up 5 bases, with 35 bases separating them. CDR3 length: 21 amino acids. The germline V gene has CDR1 SGHRS and CDR2 YFSETQ. The CDR3 sequence is CASRPLGGDTKGFFDRNTIYF. The CDR3 DNA follows: TGCGCCAGCAGACCCCTCGGGGGGGACACAAAGGGGTTTTTCGATCGAAACACCATATATTTT.

This sequence joins TRBV28 and TRBJ1-5, with 7 bases lining up with TRBD1. Germline V gene sequence: CDR1 MDHEN, CDR2 SYDVKM. V lost 10 bases to trimming and J lost 3 bases; unmatched junction nucleotides: 9. The CDR3 spans 14 residues. The CDR3 DNA follows: TGTGCCACCCGCGGAGGACAGGTCAATCAGCCCCAGCATTTT. This encodes CATRGGQVNQPQHF.

The chain joins TRBV27 to TRBJ2-1, with a tentative D call TRBD2 (6 bases). Trimming removed 4 bases from V and 8 bases from J, with 21 bases in between. The CDR3 has 16 amino acids. Germline-derived CDR1 and CDR2 are MNHEY and SMNVEV (reference sequence). In DNA, the CDR3 is TGTGCCAGCAGTTCCGGGACTTTGCCGACGAGTCATGAGCAGTTCTTC. Protein product: CASSSGTLPTSHEQFF.

This rearrangement joins TRBV19 to TRBJ1-2, with a possible D match to TRBD1 (5 bases). Germline V CDR1 and CDR2: LNHDA, SQIVND (reference sequence). The CDR3 is 16 residues long. V lost 2 bases and J 1 base, leaving 14 bases between the germline ends. CDR3 sequence reads: CASSIFSRGVNYGYTF. CDR3 DNA sequence: TGTGCCAGTAGTATATTTTCCCGGGGGGTTAACTATGGCTACACCTTC.

The chain couples TRBV4-1 to TRBJ2-1, with 9 bases that match TRBD1. Germline lookup yields CDR1 MGHRA and CDR2 YSYEKL. CDR3 length equals 15 residues. V lost 6 bases and J lost 9; bases outside the gene matches: 12. In DNA, the CDR3 is TGCGCCAGCAGGTATACAGGTGGGACAGGGCTTGAGCAGTTCTTC. Protein sequence: CASRYTGGTGLEQFF.

The V and J genes are TRBV7-2 and TRBJ2-3, with 7 bases fitting TRBD2. The CDR3 spans 14 residues. Unmatched junction bases numbered 2, after V lost 4 bases and J lost 1 base. Per germline, CDR1 SGHTA and CDR2 FQGNSA. DNA of the CDR3: TGTGCCAGCAGCTCTCTAGCGGGCACAGATACGCAGTATTTT. Protein: CASSSLAGTDTQYF.

The CDR3: CASSRDNRDPQYF. In nucleotides, the CDR3 is TGCGCCAGCAGCCGCGACAACAGGGATCCGCAGTACTTC. The chain has TRBV4-1 and TRBJ2-7, with D perhaps TRBD1 (6 bases). V shed 4 bases and J shed 9 bases, with 16 bases lying between them. This CDR3 comprises 13 residues. Germline V lookup: CDR1 MGHRA, CDR2 YSYEKL.

This clone came up once. The chain has TRBV4-1 and TRBJ2-1; a weak D match, TRBD2 (6 bases). Germline V lookup: CDR1 MGHRA, CDR2 YSYEKL. The CDR3 is 17 amino acids. The germline V and J ends were trimmed by 2 bases and 4 bases, with 18 bases remaining between them. The CDR3 DNA follows: TGCGCCAGCAGCCAACGGGAGTCTAGCGTTAGATACAATGAGCAGTTCTTC. It codes for CASSQRESSVRYNEQFF.

In DNA, the CDR3 is TGTGCCAGCAGCTTAGAAGGCGCGGGGGGTCGGAACACCGGGGAGCTGTTTTTT. Amino acids: CASSLEGAGGRNTGELFF. V gene TRBV13 combines with J gene TRBJ2-2; 8 nucleotides line up with TRBD2. The CDR3 covers 18 residues. The ends lost 1 base at V and 1 base at J; junction bases unmatched: 8. Per germline, CDR1 PRHDT and CDR2 FYEKMQ (reference sequence).

This chain joins TRBV6-6 and TRBJ1-5; 7 bases are shared with TRBD1. The CDR3 consists of 13 residues. Germline V gene lookup returns CDR1 MNHNY and CDR2 SVGAGI (reference sequence). Unmatched junction bases numbered 6, after V lost 7 bases and J lost 6 bases. CDR3 loop: CASTQGVAQPQHF. The DNA for the CDR3 is TGTGCCAGCACCCAGGGGGTTGCTCAGCCCCAGCATTTT.

The V gene is TRBV7-3, the J gene TRBJ1-1; 10 nucleotides match TRBD1. Germline trimming cut 5 bases from V and 7 bases from J; bases unmatched to any gene: 10. The germline gives CDR1 SGHTA, CDR2 FQGTGA. The CDR3 is 15 residues long. This CDR3 is CASSDPGQGSIEAFF. CDR3 in DNA: TGTGCCAGCAGCGACCCGGGACAGGGGAGTATTGAAGCTTTCTTT.